This entry features one TCR beta chain sequence. These data are taken from a study of beta chain features in type 1 diabetes. For the study at large: When patients were set against healthy donors, age, gender and cell yields were similar.

This CDR3 has 16 residues. Reverse transcription of all isolated RNA meant that expressed TCRB transcripts were sequenced. The table came from immunoSEQ multiplex PCR; TCRdb's copy has only in-frame clones and leaves some out. The table includes 300,000 to 350,000 clones, roughly a fifth detected once. Sorting of CD4+ naive, central memory, regulatory and stem cell-like memory cells was performed via CD45RO/CCR7/CD25/CD127/CD95/CD27. Sorted populations all exceeded 95% purity. The chain couples TRBV1 to TRBJ2-5; the table names TRBD2, a call not compared with the DNA. TRBV1 is a known pseudogene. Input material: naive CD4+ T cells from blood. The sequence came from a woman between 18 and 29 years old in good health. CDR3 protein: CTSSQERGVGKETQYF. CDR3 coding DNA: TGCACCAGCAGCCAAGAGCGGGGGGTTGGGAAAGAGACCCAGTACTTC.